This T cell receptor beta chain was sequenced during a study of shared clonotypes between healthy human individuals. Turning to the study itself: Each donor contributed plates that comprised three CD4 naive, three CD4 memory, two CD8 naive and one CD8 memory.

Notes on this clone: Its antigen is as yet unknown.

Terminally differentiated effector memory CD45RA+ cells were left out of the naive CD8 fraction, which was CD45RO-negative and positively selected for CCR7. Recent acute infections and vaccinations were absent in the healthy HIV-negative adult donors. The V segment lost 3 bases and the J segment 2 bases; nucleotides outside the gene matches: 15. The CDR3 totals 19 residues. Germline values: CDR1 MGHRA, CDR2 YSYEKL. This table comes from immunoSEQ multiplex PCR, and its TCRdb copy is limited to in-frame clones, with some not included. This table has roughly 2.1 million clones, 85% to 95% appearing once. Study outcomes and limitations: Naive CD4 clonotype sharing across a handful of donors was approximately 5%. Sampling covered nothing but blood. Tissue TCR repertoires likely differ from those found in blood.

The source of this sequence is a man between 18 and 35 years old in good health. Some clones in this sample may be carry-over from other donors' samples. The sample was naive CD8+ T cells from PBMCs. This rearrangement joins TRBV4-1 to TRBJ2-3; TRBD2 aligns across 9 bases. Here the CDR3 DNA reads TGCGCCAGCAGCCATCCCCGAGGGGCGGGAGGGCCTAACACAGATACGCAGTATTTT. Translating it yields CASSHPRGAGGPNTDTQYF.